The present T cell receptor (beta chain) was sequenced within a study of graft-versus-host responses after intestinal transplantation. About the research overall: Recipients were given multivisceral, liver-intestinal, or isolated intestinal transplants. Tacrolimus plus steroids were given to all recipients for about 3 years, preceded by anti-thymocyte globulin induction. General study findings and limits: Maximum circulating GvH clone levels tracked with early post-transplant HvG decreases. Ileal or blood samples showed some GvH clones first, and such clones were also found in recipient marrow.

Some clones are missing from TCRdb's copy, which holds only in-frame ones; the method was immunoSEQ multiplex PCR. The sample contains approximately 37,000 clones, about 92% of which appear only once. The CDR3 is made up of 12 amino acids. Germline V gene data show CDR1 as LNHDA and CDR2 as SQIVND (reference sequence). V lost 3 bases and J lost 5, with 6 bases in between. A note on this clone: What it recognizes is unknown.

The chain has TRBV19 and TRBJ2-3; D gene unclear. This clonotype originated in a human patient who received an intestinal transplant, so some T cells may come from the graft donor. The starting material was PBMCs, obtained less than 750 days after intestinal transplantation. The CDR3 loop is CASSISGDTQYF. CDR3 nucleotides: TGTGCCAGTAGTATTTCGGGAGATACGCAGTATTTT.